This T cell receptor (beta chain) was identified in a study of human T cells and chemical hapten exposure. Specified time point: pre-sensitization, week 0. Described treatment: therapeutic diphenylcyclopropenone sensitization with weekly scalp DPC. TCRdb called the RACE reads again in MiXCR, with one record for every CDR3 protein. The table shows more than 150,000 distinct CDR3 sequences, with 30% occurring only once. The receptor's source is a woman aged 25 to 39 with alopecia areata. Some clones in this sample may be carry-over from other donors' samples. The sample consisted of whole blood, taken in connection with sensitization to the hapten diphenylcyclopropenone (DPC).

The CDR3 DNA reads as TGTGCCAGCAGTTTGAATGCGGTTAGCAATCAGCCCCAGCATTTT. As protein: CASSLNAVSNQPQHF. The V gene is TRBV11-2, the J gene TRBJ1-5; D is ambiguous. V lost 6 bases to trimming and J lost 0 bases, with 12 bases between them. The CDR3 covers 15 residues. Germline-derived CDR1 and CDR2 are SGHAT and FQNNGV.